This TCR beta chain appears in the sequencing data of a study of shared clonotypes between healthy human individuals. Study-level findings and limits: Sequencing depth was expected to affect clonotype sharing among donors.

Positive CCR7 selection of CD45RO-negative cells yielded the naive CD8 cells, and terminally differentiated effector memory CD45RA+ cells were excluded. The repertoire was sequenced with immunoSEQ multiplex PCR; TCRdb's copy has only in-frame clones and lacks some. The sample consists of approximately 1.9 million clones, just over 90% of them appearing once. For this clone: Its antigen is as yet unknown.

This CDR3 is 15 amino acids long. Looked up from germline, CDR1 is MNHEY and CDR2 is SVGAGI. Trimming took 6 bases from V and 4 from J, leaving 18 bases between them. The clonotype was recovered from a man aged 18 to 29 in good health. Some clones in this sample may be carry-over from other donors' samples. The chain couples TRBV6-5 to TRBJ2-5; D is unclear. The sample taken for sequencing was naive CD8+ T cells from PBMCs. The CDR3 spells CASRGLPLSTETQYF. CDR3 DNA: TGTGCCAGCAGAGGCCTTCCCCTGAGTACAGAGACCCAGTACTTC.